The clone carrying this TCR beta chain was observed many times. Its specificity is unknown. This sample stems from a study of T cells in Graves' hyperthyroidism and ophthalmopathy. Study-level findings and limits: Most expanded thyroid clonotypes above 0.001 also appeared in blood.

TCR beta CDR3 regions were amplified from RNA transcripts. In the first-round RT-PCR of the TCR CDR3, the HTBI primer set was used. One entry per CDR3 protein results from TCRdb running MiXCR on the multiplex PCR reads. Of 530,000 or so distinct CDR3 sequences in the sample, 15% to 20% are singletons; the top ten hold approximately 16%. Trimming removed 2 bases from V and 6 bases from J, with 11 bases in between. This CDR3 is built from 13 residues. Looked up from germline, CDR1 is SGHTA and CDR2 is FQGNSA. V and J are TRBV7-2 and TRBJ2-7, with a weak D call TRBD2 (6 bases). The material sequenced was blood. This TCR derives from a young woman with Graves' ophthalmopathy. CDR3: CASSLPSGGEQYF. CDR3 DNA sequence: TGTGCCAGCAGCTTACCCTCCGGGGGCGAGCAGTACTTC.